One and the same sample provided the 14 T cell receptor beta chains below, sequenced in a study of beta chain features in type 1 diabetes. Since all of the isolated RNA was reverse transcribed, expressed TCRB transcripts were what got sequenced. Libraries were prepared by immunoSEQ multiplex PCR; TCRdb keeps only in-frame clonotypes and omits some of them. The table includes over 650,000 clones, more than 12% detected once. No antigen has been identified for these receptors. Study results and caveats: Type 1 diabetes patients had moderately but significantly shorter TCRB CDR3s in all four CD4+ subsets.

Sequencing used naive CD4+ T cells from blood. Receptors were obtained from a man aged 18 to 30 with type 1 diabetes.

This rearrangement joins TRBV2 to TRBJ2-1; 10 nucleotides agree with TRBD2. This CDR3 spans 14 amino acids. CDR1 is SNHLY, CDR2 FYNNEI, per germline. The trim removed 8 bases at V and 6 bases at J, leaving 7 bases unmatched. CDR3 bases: TGTGCCAGCTTGCCGGGACTAGCGTTCAATGAGCAGTTCTTC. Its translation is CASLPGLAFNEQFF.

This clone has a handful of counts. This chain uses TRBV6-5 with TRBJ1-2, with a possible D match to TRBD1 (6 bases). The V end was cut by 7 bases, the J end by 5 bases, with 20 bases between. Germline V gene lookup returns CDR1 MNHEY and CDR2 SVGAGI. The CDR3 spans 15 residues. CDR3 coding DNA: TGTGCCAGCAAGAAGTCGGGGGGCGATCTTTATGGCTACACCTTC. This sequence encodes CASKKSGGDLYGYTF.

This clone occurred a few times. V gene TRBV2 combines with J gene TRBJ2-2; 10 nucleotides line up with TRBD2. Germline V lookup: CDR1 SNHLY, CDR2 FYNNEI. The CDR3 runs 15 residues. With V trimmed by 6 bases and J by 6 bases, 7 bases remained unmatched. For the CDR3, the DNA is TGTGCCAGCAGGCCGGATAGCGGGAGGCCCGGGGAGCTGTTTTTT. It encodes CASRPDSGRPGELFF.

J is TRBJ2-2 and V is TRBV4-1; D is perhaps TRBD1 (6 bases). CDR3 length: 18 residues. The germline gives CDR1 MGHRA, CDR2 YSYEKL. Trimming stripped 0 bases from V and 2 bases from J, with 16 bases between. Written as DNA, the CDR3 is TGCGCCAGCAGCCAAGATCGACAGAGGACAGCTAACACCGGGGAGCTGTTTTTT. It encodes CASSQDRQRTANTGELFF.

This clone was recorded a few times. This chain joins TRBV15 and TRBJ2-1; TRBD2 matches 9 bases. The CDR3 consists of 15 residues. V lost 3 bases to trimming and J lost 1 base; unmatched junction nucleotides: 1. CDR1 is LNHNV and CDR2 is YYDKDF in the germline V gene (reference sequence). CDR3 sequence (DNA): TGTGCCACCAGCAGGACTAGCGGATCCTACAATGAGCAGTTCTTC. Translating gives CATSRTSGSYNEQFF.

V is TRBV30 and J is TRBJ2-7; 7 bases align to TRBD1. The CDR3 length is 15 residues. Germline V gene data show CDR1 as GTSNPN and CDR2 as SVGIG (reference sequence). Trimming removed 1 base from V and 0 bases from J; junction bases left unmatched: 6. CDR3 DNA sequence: TGTGCCTGGAGTGACCGGGCAGGGGGCTCCTACGAGCAGTACTTC. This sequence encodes CAWSDRAGGSYEQYF.

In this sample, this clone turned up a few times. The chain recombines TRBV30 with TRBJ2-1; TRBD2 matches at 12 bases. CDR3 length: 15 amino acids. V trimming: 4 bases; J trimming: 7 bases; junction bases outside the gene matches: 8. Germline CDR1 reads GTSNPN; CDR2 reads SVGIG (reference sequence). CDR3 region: CAWNLLAGGWNEQFF. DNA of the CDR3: TGTGCCTGGAACTTACTAGCGGGAGGCTGGAATGAGCAGTTCTTC.

In DNA form, the CDR3 reads TGTGCCAGCAGCCCCCCCGGGCAGGGAGAACAGACCCAGTACTTC. Amino acid sequence: CASSPPGQGEQTQYF. The chain joins TRBV7-6 to TRBJ2-5, with D perhaps given as TRBD1 or TRBD2 (5 bases each). From germline, CDR1 is SGHVS and CDR2 FNYEAQ. With 5 bases removed from V and 6 bases from J, the gap between germline ends came to 19 bases. CDR3 length: 15 amino acids.

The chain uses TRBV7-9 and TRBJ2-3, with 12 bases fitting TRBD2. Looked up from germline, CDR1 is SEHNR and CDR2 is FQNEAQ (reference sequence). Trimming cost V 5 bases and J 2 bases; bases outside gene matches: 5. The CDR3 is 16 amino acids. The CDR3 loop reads CASSKRTSGATDTQYF. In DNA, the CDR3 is TGTGCCAGCAGCAAAAGGACTAGCGGGGCCACAGATACGCAGTATTTT.

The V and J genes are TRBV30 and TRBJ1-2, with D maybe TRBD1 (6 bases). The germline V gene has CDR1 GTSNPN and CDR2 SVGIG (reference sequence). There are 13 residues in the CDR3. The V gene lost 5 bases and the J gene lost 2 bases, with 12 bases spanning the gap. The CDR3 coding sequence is TGTGCCTGGGGCCCGGGGGGCAACTATGGCTACACCTTC. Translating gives CAWGPGGNYGYTF. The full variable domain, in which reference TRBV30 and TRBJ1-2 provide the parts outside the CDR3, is SQTIHQWPATLVQPVGSPLSLECTVEGTSNPNLYWYRQAAGRGLQLLFYSVGIGQISSEVPQNLSASRPQDRQFILSSKKLLLSDSGFYLCAWGPGGNYGYTFGSGTRLTVV.

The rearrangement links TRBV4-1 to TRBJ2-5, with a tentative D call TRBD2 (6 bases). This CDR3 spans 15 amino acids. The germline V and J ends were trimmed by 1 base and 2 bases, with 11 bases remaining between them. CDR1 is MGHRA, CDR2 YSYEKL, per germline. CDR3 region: CASSQVALAQETQYF. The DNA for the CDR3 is TGCGCCAGCAGCCAAGTTGCACTAGCTCAAGAGACCCAGTACTTC.

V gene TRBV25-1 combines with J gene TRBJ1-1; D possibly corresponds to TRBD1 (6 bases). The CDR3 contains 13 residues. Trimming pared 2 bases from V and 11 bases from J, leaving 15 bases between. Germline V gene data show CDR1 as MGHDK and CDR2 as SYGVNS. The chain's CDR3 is CASSELGGLVAFF. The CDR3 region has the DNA TGTGCCAGCAGTGAACTAGGGGGTCTAGTCGCTTTCTTT.

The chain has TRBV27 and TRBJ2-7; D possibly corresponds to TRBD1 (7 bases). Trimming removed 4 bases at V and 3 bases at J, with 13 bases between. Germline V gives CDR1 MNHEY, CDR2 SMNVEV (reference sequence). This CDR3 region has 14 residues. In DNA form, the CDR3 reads TGTGCCAGCAGTTACACAGGGGAGGTCTACGAGCAGTACTTC. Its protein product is CASSYTGEVYEQYF.

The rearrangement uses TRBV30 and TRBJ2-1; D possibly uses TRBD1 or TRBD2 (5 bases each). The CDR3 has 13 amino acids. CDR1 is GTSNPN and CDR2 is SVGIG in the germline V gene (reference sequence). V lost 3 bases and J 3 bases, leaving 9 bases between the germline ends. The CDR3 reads CAWRRGYYNEQFF. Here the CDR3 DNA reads TGTGCCTGGAGGAGGGGTTACTACAATGAGCAGTTCTTC.